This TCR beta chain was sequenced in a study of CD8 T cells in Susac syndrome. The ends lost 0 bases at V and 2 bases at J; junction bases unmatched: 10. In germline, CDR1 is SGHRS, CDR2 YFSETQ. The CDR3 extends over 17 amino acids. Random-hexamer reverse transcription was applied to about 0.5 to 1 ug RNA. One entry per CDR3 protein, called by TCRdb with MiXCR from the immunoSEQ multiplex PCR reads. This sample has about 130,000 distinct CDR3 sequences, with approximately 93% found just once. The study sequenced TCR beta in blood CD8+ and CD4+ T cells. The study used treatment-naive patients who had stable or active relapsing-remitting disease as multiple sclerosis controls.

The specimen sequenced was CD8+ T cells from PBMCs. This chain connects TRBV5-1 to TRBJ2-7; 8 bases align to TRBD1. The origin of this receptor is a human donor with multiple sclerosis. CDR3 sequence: CASSLAVGRGPTYEQYV. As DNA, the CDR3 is TGCGCCAGCAGCTTGGCCGTGGGCAGGGGGCCGACCTACGAGCAGTACGTC.